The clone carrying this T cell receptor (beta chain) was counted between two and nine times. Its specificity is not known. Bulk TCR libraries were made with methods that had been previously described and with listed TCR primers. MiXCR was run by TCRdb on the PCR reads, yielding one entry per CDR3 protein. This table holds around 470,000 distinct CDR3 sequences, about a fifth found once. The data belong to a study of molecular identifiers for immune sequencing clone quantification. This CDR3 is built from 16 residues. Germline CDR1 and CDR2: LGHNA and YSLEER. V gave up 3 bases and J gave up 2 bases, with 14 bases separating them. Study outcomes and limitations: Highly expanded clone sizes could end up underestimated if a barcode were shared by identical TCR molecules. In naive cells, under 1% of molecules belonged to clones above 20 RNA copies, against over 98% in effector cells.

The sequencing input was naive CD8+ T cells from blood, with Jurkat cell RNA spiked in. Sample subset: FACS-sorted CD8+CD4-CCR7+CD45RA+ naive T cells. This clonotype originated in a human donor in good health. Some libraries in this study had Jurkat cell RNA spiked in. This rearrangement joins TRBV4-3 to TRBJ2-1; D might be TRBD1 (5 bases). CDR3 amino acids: CASSQAVGRTYNEQFF. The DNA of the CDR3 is TGCGCCAGCAGCCAGGCCGTGGGGCGGACCTACAATGAGCAGTTCTTC.